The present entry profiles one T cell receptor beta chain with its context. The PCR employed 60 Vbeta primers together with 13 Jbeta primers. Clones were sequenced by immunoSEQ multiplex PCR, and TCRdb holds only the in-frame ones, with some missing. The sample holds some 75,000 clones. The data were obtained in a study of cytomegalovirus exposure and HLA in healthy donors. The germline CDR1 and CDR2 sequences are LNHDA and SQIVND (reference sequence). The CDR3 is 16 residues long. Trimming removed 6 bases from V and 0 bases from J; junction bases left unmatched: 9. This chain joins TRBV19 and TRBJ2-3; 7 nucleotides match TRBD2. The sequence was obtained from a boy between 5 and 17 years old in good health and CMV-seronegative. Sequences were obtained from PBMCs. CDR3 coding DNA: TGTGCCAGTAGCGCGCTAGCGGTGCCTAGCACAGATACGCAGTATTTT. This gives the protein CASSALAVPSTDTQYF.